This T cell receptor beta chain derives from a study of T cells after yellow fever vaccination. CDR1 is SGHRS, CDR2 YFSETQ, per germline. Deletions cut 3 bases from V and 1 base from J, with 16 bases between. This CDR3 has 17 residues. TCRdb re-called the 5' RACE reads with MiXCR, one entry per CDR3 protein. The sample consists of just over 300,000 distinct CDR3 sequences, roughly 3.5% of them appearing once. This clonotype was recorded at least ten times. The TCR was taken from a man aged 18 to 29 who received the YFV17D yellow fever vaccine. The starting material was PBMCs, obtained on the day of the yellow fever booster vaccination. V is TRBV5-1 and J is TRBJ2-2; TRBD1 is a possible D gene (6 bases). The CDR3 nucleotides are TGCGCCAGCAGCTGGACAGCCTTATCCCGGAACACCGGGGAGCTGTTTTTT. This encodes CASSWTALSRNTGELFF.